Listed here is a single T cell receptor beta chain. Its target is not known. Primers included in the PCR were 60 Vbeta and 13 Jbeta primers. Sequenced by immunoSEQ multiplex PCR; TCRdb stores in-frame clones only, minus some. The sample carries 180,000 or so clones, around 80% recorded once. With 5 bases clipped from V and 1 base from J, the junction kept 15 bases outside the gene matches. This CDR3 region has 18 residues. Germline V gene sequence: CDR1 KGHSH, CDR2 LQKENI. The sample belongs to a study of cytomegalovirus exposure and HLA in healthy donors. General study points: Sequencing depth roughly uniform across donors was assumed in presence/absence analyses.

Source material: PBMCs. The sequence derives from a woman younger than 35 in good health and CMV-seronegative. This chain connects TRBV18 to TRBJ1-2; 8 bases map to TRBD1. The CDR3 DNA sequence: TGTGCCAGCTCAGCCATGACAGGGGCAGGCCCTAATAACTATGGCTACACCTTC. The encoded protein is CASSAMTGAGPNNYGYTF.